What follows describes a single TCR beta chain. Method: immunoSEQ multiplex PCR; TCRdb's copy keeps in-frame clones and lacks some. Among more than 100,000 clones listed, around 87% were seen once. This sample is part of a study of T cell responses to AZD1222 COVID-19 vaccine. Study at large: Analyses pooled second doses at about 4 or about 12 weeks.

CDR3 length: 16 amino acids. Germline assignment: CDR1 SGHTS and CDR2 YDEGEE. The V segment lost 5 bases and the J segment 6 bases; nucleotides outside the gene matches: 13. This rearrangement joins TRBV5-8 to TRBJ2-7, with TRBD2 matching 11 bases. The clonotype originates from an adult in good health. The sample was peripheral blood, taken on day 0 of AZD1222 vaccination. The chain's CDR3 is CASSPATSGRRGEQYF. CDR3 in DNA: TGTGCCAGCAGTCCGGCCACTAGCGGGAGAAGAGGCGAGCAGTACTTC.